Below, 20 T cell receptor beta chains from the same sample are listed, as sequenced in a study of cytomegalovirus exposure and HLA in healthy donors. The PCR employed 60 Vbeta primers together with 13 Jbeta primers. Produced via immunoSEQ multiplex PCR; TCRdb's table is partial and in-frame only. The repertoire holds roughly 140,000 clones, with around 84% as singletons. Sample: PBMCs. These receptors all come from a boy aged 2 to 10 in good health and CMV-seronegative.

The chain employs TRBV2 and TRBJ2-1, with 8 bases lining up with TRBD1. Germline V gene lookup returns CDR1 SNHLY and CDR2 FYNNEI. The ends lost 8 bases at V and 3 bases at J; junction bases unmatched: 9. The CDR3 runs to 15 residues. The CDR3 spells CASPWYDRGYNEQFF. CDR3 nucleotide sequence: TGTGCCAGCCCGTGGTATGACAGGGGCTACAATGAGCAGTTCTTC. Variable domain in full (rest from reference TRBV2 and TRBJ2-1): EPEVTQTPSHQVTQMGQEVILRCVPISNHLYFYWYRQILGQKVEFLVSFYNNEISEKSEIFDDQFSVERPDGSNFTLKIRSTKLEDSAMYFCASPWYDRGYNEQFFGPGTRLTVL.

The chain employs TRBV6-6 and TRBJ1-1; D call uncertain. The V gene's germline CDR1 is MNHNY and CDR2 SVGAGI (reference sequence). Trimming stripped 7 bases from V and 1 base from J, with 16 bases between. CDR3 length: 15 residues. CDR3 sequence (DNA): TGTGCCAGCACCCCGGTACGTTGGGCGAACACTGAAGCTTTCTTT. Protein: CASTPVRWANTEAFF.

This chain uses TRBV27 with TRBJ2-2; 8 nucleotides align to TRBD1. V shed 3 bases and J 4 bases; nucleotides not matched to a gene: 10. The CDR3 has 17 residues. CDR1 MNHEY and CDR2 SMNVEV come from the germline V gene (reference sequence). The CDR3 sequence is CASSLRPQGALTGELFF. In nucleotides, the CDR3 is TGTGCCAGCAGTTTGCGTCCTCAGGGGGCGCTCACCGGGGAGCTGTTTTTT.

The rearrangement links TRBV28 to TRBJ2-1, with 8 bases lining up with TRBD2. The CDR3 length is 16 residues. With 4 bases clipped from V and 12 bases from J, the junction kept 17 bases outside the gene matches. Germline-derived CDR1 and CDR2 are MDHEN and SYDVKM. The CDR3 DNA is TGTGCCAGCAGTTCGAGGACCGGGACTAGTAAAGGGGGGCAGTTCTTC. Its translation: CASSSRTGTSKGGQFF. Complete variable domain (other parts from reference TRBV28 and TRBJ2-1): DVKVTQSSRYLVKRTGEKVFLECVQDMDHENMFWYRQDPGLGLRLIYFSYDVKMKEKGDIPEGYSVSREKKERFSLILESASTNQTSMYLCASSSRTGTSKGGQFFGPGTRLTVL.

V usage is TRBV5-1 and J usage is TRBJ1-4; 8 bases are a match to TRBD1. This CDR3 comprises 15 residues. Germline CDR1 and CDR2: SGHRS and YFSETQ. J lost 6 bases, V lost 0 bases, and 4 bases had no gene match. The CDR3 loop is CASSLAAGGYEKLFF. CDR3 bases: TGCGCCAGCAGCTTGGCGGCAGGGGGCTATGAAAAACTGTTTTTT.

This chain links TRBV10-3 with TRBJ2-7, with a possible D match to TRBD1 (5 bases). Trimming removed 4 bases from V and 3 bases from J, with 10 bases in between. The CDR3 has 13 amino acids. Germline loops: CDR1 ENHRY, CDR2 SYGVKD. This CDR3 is CAISVGRDYEQYF. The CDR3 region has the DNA TGTGCCATCAGTGTAGGCAGGGACTACGAGCAGTACTTC.

The CDR3 DNA is TGTGCCAGCAGGCCTAGCGGGAGAACGGCCGGGGAGCTGTTTTTT. Its translation: CASRPSGRTAGELFF. The J gene is TRBJ2-2, the V gene TRBV6-5; 10 bases line up with TRBD2. The junction had 7 bases not matched to a gene; V was cut back by 6 bases and J by 6 bases. CDR3 length equals 15 residues. Germline V lookup: CDR1 MNHEY, CDR2 SVGAGI.

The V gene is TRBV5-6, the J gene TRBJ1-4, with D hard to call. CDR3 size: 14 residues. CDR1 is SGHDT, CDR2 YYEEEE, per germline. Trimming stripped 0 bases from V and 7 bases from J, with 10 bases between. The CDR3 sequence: CASSLGVSGEKLFF. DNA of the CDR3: TGTGCCAGCAGCTTGGGTGTCTCCGGTGAAAAACTGTTTTTT.

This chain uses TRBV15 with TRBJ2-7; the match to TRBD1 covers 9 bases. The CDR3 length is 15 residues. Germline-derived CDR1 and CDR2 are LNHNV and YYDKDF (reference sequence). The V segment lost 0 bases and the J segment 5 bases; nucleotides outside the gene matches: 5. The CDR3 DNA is TGTGCCACCAGCAGAGAGGGACAGGGTCTGGACGAGCAGTACTTC. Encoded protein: CATSREGQGLDEQYF.

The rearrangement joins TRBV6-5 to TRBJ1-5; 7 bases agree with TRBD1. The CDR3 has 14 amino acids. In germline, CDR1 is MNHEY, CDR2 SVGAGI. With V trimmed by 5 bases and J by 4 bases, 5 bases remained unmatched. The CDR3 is CASSRDSANQPQHF. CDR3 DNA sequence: TGTGCCAGCAGTAGGGACAGCGCTAATCAGCCCCAGCATTTT.

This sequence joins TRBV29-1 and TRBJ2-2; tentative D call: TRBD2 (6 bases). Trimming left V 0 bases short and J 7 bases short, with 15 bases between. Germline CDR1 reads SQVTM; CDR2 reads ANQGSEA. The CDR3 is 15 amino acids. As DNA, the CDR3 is TGCAGCGTTGAAGATCTTCAAGGGACTGTCGGGGAGCTGTTTTTT. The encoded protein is CSVEDLQGTVGELFF.

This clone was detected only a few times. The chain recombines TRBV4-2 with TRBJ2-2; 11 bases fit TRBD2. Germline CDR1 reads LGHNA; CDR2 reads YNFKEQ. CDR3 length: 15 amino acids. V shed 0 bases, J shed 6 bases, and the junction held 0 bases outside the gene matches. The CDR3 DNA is TGTGCCAGCAGCCAAGATAGCGGGGGGGCCGGGGAGCTGTTTTTT. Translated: CASSQDSGGAGELFF.

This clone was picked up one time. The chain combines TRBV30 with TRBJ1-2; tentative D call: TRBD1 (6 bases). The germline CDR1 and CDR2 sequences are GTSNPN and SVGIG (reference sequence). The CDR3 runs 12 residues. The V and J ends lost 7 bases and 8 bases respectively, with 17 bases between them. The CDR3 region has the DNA TGTGCCTTCCTCGGAGGGGGAGGGGGCTACACCTTC. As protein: CAFLGGGGGYTF.

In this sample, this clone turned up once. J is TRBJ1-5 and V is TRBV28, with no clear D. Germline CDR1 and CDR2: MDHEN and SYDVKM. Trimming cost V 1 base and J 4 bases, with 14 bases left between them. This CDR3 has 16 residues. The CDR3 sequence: CASSLFSQASNQPQHF. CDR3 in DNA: TGTGCCAGCAGTTTATTTAGTCAGGCCTCTAATCAGCCCCAGCATTTT.

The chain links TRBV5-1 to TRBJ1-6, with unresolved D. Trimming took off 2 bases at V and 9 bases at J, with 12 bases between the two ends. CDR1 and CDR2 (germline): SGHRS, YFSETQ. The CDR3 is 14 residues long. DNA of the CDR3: TGCGCCAGCAGCTTCTGGGCGCGCCTTTCACCCCTCCACTTT. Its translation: CASSFWARLSPLHF.

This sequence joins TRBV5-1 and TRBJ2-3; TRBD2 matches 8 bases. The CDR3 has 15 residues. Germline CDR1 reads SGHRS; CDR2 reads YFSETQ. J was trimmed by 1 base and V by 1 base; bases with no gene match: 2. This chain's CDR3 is CASSLTGGGTDTQYF. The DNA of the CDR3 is TGCGCCAGCAGCTTGACGGGGGGGGGCACAGATACGCAGTATTTT.

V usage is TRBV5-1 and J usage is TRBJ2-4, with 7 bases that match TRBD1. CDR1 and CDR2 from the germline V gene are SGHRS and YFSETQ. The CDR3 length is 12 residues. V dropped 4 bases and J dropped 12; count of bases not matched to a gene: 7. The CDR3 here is CASSTDRDTQYF. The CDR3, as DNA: TGCGCCAGCAGCACAGACAGGGACACTCAGTACTTC.

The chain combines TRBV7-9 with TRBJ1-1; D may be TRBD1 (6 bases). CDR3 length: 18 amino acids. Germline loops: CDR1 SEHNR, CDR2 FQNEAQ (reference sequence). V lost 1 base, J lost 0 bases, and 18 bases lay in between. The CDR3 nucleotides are TGTGCCAGCAGCTTAGTAGTGGGGTGGGCAGGGGTGAACACTGAAGCTTTCTTT. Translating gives CASSLVVGWAGVNTEAFF. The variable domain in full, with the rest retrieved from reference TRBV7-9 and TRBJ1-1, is DTGVSQNPRHKITKRGQNVTFRCDPISEHNRLYWYRQTLGQGPEFLTYFQNEAQLEKSRLLSDRFSAERPKGSFSTLEIQRTEQGDSAMYLCASSLVVGWAGVNTEAFFGQGTRLTVV.

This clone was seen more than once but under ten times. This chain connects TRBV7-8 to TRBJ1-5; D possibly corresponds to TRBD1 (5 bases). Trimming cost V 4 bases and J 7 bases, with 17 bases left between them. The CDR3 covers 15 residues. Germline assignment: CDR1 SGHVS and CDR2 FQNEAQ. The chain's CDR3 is CASSSNQGPSQPQHF. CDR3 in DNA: TGTGCCAGCAGCTCTAATCAGGGTCCCTCCCAGCCCCAGCATTTT. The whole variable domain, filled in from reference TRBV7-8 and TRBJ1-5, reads GAGVSQSPRYKVAKRGQDVALRCDPISGHVSLFWYQQALGQGPEFLTYFQNEAQLDKSGLPSDRFFAERPEGSVSTLKIQRTQQEDSAVYLCASSSNQGPSQPQHFGDGTRLSIL.

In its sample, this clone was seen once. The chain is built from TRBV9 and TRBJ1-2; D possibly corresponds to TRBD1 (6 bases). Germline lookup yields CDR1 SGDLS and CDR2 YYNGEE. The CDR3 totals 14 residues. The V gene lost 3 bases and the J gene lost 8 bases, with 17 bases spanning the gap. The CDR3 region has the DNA TGTGCCAGCAGCGGAACACAGGGATTAGGAGGCTACACCTTC. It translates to CASSGTQGLGGYTF.